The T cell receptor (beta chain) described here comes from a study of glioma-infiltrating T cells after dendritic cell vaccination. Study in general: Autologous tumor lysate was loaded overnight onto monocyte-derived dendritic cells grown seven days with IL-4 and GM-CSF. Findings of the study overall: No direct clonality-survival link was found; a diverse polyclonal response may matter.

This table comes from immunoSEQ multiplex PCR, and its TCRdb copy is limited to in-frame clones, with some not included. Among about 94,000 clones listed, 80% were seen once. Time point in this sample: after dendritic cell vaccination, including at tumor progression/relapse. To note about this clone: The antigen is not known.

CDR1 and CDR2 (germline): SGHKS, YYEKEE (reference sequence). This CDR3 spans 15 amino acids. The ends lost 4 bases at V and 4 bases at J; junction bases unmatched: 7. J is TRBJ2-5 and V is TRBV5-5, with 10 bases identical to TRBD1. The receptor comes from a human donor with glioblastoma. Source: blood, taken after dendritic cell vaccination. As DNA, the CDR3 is TGTGCCAGCAGCCAACCGACAGGGGGCCTAGAGACCCAGTACTTC. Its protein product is CASSQPTGGLETQYF.